This T cell receptor (beta chain) was observed in a study of T cell responses to AZD1222 COVID-19 vaccine. Trimming took 0 bases from V and 6 from J; bases not matched to a gene: 5. The CDR3 runs 15 residues. Looked up from germline, CDR1 is MNHEY and CDR2 is SMNVEV (reference sequence). Only in-frame clones appear in the TCRdb table, and some are missing; sequencing was by immunoSEQ multiplex PCR. This repertoire shows about 110,000 clones, around 84% found once; its top ten account for 2.5% to 4%. Study-level points and caveats: Among spike-specific TCRs, nearly half reportedly target unmutated variant regions. Donors were mostly white British, more females; clonal diversity possibly underestimated.

This clone was seen only once. Its antigen is not known. Sequenced here: peripheral blood, sampled on day 0 of AZD1222 vaccination. The chain carries TRBV27 and TRBJ2-3, with 8 bases lining up with TRBD2. This clonotype originated in an adult in good health. The CDR3 bases are TGTGCCAGCAGTTTATCGTGGACTAGCCCGGATACGCAGTATTTT. Its protein is CASSLSWTSPDTQYF.